Listed here are 3 T cell receptor beta chains from one sample, sequenced in a study of cytomegalovirus exposure and HLA in healthy donors. Generated by immunoSEQ multiplex PCR, the TCRdb table keeps only in-frame clones and is missing some. The profile shows some 250,000 clones, about 92% of them singletons. Specimen: PBMCs. These receptors were obtained from a woman aged 25 to 39 in good health and CMV-seronegative.

This chain uses TRBV29-1 with TRBJ1-2, with D maybe TRBD1 (6 bases). V lost 0 bases to trimming and J lost 2 bases, with 13 bases between them. CDR3 length: 15 residues. The germline V gene has CDR1 SQVTM and CDR2 ANQGSEA. This CDR3 reads CSVEDPGAENYGYTF. CDR3 DNA sequence: TGCAGCGTTGAAGATCCGGGGGCCGAGAACTATGGCTACACCTTC.

J is TRBJ2-7 and V is TRBV20-1; D may be TRBD1 (6 bases). Per the germline V gene, CDR1 is DFQATT and CDR2 is SNEGSKA (reference sequence). The CDR3 contains 11 residues. The ends were cut back, 5 bases at V and 8 bases at J, with 13 bases in the middle. Written as DNA, the CDR3 is TGCAGTGCTCCTGACAGGTTTCAGCAGTACTTC. Residues: CSAPDRFQQYF.

This chain joins TRBV27 and TRBJ2-7; 16 nucleotides agree with TRBD2. Germline V gene lookup returns CDR1 MNHEY and CDR2 SMNVEV (reference sequence). The CDR3 sequence is 18 residues long. V shed 6 bases and J 2 bases; nucleotides not matched to a gene: 10. The CDR3 here is CASSPGLAGGRRAYEQYF. The CDR3, as DNA: TGTGCCAGCAGCCCGGGACTAGCGGGAGGGCGGCGTGCCTACGAGCAGTACTTC.